The TCR beta chain under discussion was sequenced for a study of shared clonotypes between healthy human individuals. Turning to the study itself: Sampling drew on donors who were a couple of women and a few men aged 18 to 49.

This clone was picked up a small number of times. Its antigen remains unidentified. Study results and caveats: How much donors shared clonotypes was expected to be affected by sequencing depth.

Sequencing used immunoSEQ multiplex PCR; TCRdb keeps in-frame clones, though not all of them. This sample has almost 750,000 clones; 55% to 80% occur once, and the top ten carry under 2%. The CDR3 sequence is 15 residues long. The ends were cut back, 1 base at V and 2 bases at J, with 11 bases in the middle. CDR1 LGHNA and CDR2 YNFKEQ come from the germline V gene. V is TRBV4-2 and J is TRBJ2-5; D may be TRBD1 or TRBD2 (6 bases each). This clonotype was sampled from a woman in her twenties or thirties in good health. The sequencing input was memory CD4+ T cells sorted from blood. Subset defined: CD45RA-negative fraction. CDR3 in amino acids: CASSQVRRGQETQYF. The CDR3, as DNA: TGTGCCAGCAGCCAAGTTAGGAGGGGGCAAGAGACCCAGTACTTC.